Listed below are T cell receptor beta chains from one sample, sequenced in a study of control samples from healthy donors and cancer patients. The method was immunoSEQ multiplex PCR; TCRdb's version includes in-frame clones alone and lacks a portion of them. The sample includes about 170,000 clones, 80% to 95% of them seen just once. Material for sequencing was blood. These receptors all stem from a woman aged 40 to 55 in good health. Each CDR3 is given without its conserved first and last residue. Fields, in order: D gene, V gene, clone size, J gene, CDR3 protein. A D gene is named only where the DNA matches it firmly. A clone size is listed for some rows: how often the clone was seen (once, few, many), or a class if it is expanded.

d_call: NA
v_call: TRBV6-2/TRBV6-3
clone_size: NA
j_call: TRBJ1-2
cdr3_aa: ASSQGVSYGYT

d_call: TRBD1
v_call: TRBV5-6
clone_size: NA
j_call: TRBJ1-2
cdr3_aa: ASSFGGQGFNYGYT

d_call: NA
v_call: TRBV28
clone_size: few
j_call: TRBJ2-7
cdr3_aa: ASGTHRGLREQY

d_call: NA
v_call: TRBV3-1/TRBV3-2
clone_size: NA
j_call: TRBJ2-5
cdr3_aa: ASSQLAVSEKETQY

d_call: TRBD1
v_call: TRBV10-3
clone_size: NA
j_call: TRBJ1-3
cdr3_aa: AIATGGSGNTIY

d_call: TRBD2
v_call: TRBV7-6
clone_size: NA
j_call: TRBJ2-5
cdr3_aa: ASSLSLSSGGQETQY

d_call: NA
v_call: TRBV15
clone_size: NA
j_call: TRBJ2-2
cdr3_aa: ATGPRSTGELF

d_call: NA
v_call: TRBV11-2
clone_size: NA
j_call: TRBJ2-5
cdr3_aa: ASSRGETQY

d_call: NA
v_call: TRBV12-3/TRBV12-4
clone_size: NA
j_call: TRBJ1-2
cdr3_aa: ASSLGGSHA

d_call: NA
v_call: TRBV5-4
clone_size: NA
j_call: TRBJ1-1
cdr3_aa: ASRLIQGENTEAF

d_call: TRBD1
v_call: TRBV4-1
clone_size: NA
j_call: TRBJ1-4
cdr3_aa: ASGGTDEKLF

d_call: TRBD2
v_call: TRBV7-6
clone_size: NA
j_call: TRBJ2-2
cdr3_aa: ASSSLAGGVSGELF

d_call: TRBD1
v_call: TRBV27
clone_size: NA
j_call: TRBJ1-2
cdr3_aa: ASSLYWGTGANGYT

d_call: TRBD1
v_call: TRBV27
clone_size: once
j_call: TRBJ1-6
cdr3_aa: ASSFQGANSPLH

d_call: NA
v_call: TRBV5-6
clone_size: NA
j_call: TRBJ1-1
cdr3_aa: ASSQDQSNTEAF

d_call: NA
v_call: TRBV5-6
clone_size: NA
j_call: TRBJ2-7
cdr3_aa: ASSTGSISYEQY

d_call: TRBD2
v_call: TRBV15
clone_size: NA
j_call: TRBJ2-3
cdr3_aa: ATSRGTSGGARDTQY

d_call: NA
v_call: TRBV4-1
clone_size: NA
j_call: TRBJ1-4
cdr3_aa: ASSPVGGPGEKLF

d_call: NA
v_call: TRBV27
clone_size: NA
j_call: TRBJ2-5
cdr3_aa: ASSASNEETQY

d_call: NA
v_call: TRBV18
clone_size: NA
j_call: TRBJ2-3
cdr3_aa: ASSEFYQGETDTQY

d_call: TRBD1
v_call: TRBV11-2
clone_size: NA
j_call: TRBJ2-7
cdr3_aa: ARSLKADRTLHNYEQY

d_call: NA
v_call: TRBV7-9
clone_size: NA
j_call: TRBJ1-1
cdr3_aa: ASSTQGGTPEAF

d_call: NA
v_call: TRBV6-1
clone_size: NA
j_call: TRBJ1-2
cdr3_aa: ASSERGSYGYT

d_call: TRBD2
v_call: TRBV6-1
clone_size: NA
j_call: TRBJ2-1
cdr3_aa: ASSESGGALYNEQF

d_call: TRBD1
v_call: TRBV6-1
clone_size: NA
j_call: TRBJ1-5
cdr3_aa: ASSEFPGQINQPQH

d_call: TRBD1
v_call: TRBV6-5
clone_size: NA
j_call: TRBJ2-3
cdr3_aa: ASSFSGTGPTDTQY

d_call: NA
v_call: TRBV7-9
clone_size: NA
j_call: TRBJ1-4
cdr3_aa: ASSDGPGEKLF

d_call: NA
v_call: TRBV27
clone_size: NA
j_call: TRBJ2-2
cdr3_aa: ASSLSGGGNGELF

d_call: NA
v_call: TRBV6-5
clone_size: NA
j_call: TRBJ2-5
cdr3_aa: ASSRKFQETQY

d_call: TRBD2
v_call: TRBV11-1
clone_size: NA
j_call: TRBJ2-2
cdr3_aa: ASSAGGAANTGELF

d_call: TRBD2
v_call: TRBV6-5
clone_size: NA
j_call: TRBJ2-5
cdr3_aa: ASSRRGGAQY